This record concerns one T cell receptor beta chain sequence. Its antigen is currently not known. There are no base qualities to consult, and no much larger clone falls within one base. The donors were healthy, HIV-negative adults who had no recently reported acute infections or vaccinations. Only Caucasian adults living in Nashville, Tennessee, USA were represented among the donors. For unsorted samples, tens of millions of PBMCs were counted and genomic DNA was extracted with the QIAamp DNA Blood Mini kit. Blood was collected by leukapheresis, and PBMCs were isolated by Ficoll-Histopaque density gradient centrifugation and then cryopreserved in liquid nitrogen vapor phase. The sample comes from a study of shared clonotypes between healthy human individuals (dated by TCRdb to 2019 to 2021). Background on the whole study: A couple of women and a few men aged 18 to 49 years were included in the cohort. The study deeply sequenced blood TCR repertoires of several healthy adults to estimate repertoire size and the extent of clonotype sharing between individuals. Libraries were prepared and TCR repertoires were sequenced by different laboratories using diverse techniques, in order to increase sequencing depth and limit assay-specific biases. Between about 0.94 and 10 billion PBMCs per donor were obtained by leukapheresis.

Using the deep immunoSEQ assay, TCR CDR3 regions were amplified from genomic DNA by multiplex PCR. Extracted genomic DNA from each cell subset was spread evenly across all wells of several immunoSEQ 96-well plates, with each plate serving as a replicate. For unsorted PBMC, roughly 300 ng of genomic DNA, equivalent to 30,000 to 35,000 T cell genomes, went into each replicate PCR. Ten immunoSEQ deep assay plates were used to sequence unsorted PBMC genomic DNA. Purified libraries were quantified with a Qubit 3.0 fluorometer, sized on a Bioanalyzer 2100, and re-quantified with the KAPA Library Quantification kit. A separate single-read 150-cycle Illumina NextSeq 550 flow cell was used to sequence each immunoSEQ 96-well plate. On the study's bioinformatics: Because the immunoSEQ output included only junctional sequences and no quality scores, the filtering could not be the same as the filtering used for full-length reads. Sequences were annotated with PyIR, a Python wrapper for IgBLAST v1.9, using IMGT germline references to assign V/J genes and CDR3. Reads were filtered out if the reads had weak V/J assignments (E-value above 1e-6), no CDR3, stop codons, out-of-frame junctions, or ambiguous translated residues. V3J clonotypes were defined as sequences sharing the same inferred V gene, J gene, and CDR3 amino acid sequence. Percentage overlap between repertoires was computed as shared unique clonotypes divided by the size of the smaller repertoire. Richness of each repertoire was evaluated using RTK rarefaction, the Chao1 estimator, and Recon v2.1 estimates of unobserved clonotypes. This is the immuneACCESS table as TCRdb keeps it, with only in-frame sequences that have V and J called. A part of the clones is gone; compared with another copy, unresolved V genes explain less than half, and the rest is unexplained. V, J and clone size derive from that table, while D and trimming were established from the DNA sequence. The sample table contains 550,000 to 600,000 clones; only one count was recorded for around 78% of them. Of the sample, about 12% is held by the ten largest clones.

CDR1 and CDR2 are drawn from the germline V gene (reference sequence): GTSNPN, SVGIG. Trimming costs V 2 bases and J 2 bases, and their ends lie 12 bases apart. CDR3 length: 14 amino acids, cysteine to phenylalanine. Only CDR3 DNA remains: 42 bases, in frame from the first base. General findings and caveats noted by the study authors: The genetic and exposure-history diversity represented was limited by the small number of donors. Pairwise subsampling indicated that sequencing depth was expected to affect the degree of clonotype sharing among donors. Only blood was sampled, and tissue TCR repertoires likely differ from those in blood.

The material sequenced was PBMCs. The source is a woman aged 40 to 50 in good health. Some clones in this sample may be carry-over from other donors' samples. The V and J segments used are TRBV30 and TRBJ1-1; no confident D gene assignment can be made. The base sequence is TGTGCCTGGAGTTTTAGTACAGCTAACACTGAAGCTTTCTTT. It codes for CAWSFSTANTEAFF.